This TCR beta chain is drawn from a study of a mutant IDH1 vaccine in newly diagnosed glioma. Germline loops: CDR1 SGDLS, CDR2 YYNGEE. V was trimmed by 4 bases and J by 1 base, leaving 14 bases between them. There are 15 residues in the CDR3. Described time point: week 11, during vaccination. Mutant IDH1 20-mer peptide, at 300 ug, made up each vaccine dose, with topical imiquimod. Study-wide findings and caveats: Immune responses induced by the vaccine were seen in 93.3% of patients, spanning multiple MHC alleles.

A remark on this clone: The antigen is unknown.

The protocol was immunoSEQ multiplex PCR, while the TCRdb copy is restricted to in-frame clones and leaves out a portion. Seen here are about 120,000 clones, roughly 88% observed once, and the top ten hold under 0.8%. The sample in question was PBMCs, obtained from a glioma patient whose treatment included an IDH1 peptide vaccine. This chain uses TRBV9 with TRBJ1-2; a possible D gene is TRBD1 (6 bases). The TCR comes from a woman aged 50 to 60 with glioma. The CDR3 bases are TGTGCCAGCAGCTCCTGGGACACCTTTAACTATGGCTACACCTTC. This encodes CASSSWDTFNYGYTF. Looking up the rest from reference TRBV9 and TRBJ1-2 gives the full variable domain: DSGVTQTPKHLITATGQRVTLRCSPRSGDLSVYWYQQSLDQGLQFLIQYYNGEERAKGNILERFSAQQFPDLHSELNLSSLELGDSALYFCASSSWDTFNYGYTFGSGTRLTVV.